The 21 T cell receptor beta chains listed next were all sequenced from one sample in a study of T cells in Graves' hyperthyroidism and ophthalmopathy. Amplification yielded TCR beta CDR3 regions, with RNA transcripts as the source. HTBI primers were employed in a first-round RT-PCR of the TCR CDR3. TCRdb processed the multiplex PCR reads anew with MiXCR; each CDR3 protein has one entry. The table lists hundreds of thousands of distinct CDR3 sequences, 13% to 15% of them singletons. Sequencing was done on a sample of blood. These receptors all come from a woman aged 50 to 65 with Graves' ophthalmopathy.

CDR3 DNA: TGTGCCAGCAGCCCGGCTAGCGGAGAGGAGTTCTTC. It specifies CASSPASGEEFF. V usage is TRBV7-2 and J usage is TRBJ2-1, with 7 positions matching TRBD2. The CDR3 has 12 residues. The junction had 9 bases not matched to a gene; V was cut back by 5 bases and J by 14 bases. Germline-derived CDR1 and CDR2 are SGHTA and FQGNSA. Looking up the rest from reference TRBV7-2 and TRBJ2-1 gives the full variable domain: GAGVSQSPSNKVTEKGKDVELRCDPISGHTALYWYRQSLGQGLEFLIYFQGNSAPDKSGLPSDRFSAERTGGSVSTLTIQRTQQEDSAVYLCASSPASGEEFFGPGTRLTVL.

This clonotype was seen ten or more times. The V gene is TRBV28, the J gene TRBJ2-7, with 7 bases fitting TRBD2. This CDR3 has 14 residues. Germline V gene sequence: CDR1 MDHEN, CDR2 SYDVKM. Trimming cost V 0 bases and J 4 bases; bases outside gene matches: 3. The CDR3 sequence: CASSLWSSGYEQYF. Here the CDR3 DNA reads TGTGCCAGCAGTTTATGGAGTAGCGGGTACGAGCAGTACTTC.

Concerning this clonotype itself: A much larger clone sits a single nucleotide away, making a read error possible. CDR3: CATSDSGGDYGYTF. For the CDR3, the DNA is TGTGCCACCAGTGACTCCGGAGGAGACTATGGCTACACCTTC. The chain couples TRBV24-1 to TRBJ1-2; D uncertain. The CDR3 consists of 14 residues. V was cut by 4 bases and J by 3 bases, with 11 bases left in between. Germline CDR1 reads KGHDR; CDR2 reads SFDVKD.

This chain uses TRBV14 with TRBJ2-1; D uncertain. V dropped 2 bases and J dropped 4 bases, with 9 bases sitting between them. CDR1 is SGHDN, CDR2 FVKESK, per germline. CDR3 length equals 14 residues. CDR3 residues: CASSQLTTYNEQFF. The DNA for the CDR3 is TGTGCCAGCAGCCAACTAACTACATACAATGAGCAGTTCTTC.

This clonotype appeared many times. The V and J genes are TRBV20-1 and TRBJ1-1, with TRBD1 matching over 8 bases. Germline V CDR1 and CDR2: DFQATT, SNEGSKA (reference sequence). Trimming cost V 5 bases and J 5 bases; bases outside gene matches: 13. CDR3 length: 15 amino acids. CDR3 coding DNA: TGCAGTGCTTTTCCCCCCGACAGGGGAGATACTGAAGCTTTCTTT. It is translated as CSAFPPDRGDTEAFF.

This clonotype was recorded many times. This rearrangement joins TRBV12-3 or TRBV12-4 to TRBJ2-1, with TRBD2 matching 9 bases. The CDR3 is 17 amino acids. Trimming removed 5 bases from V and 2 bases from J; junction bases left unmatched: 10. The CDR3 loop is CASSPLAGPGPYNEQFF. The CDR3 nucleotides are TGTGCCAGCAGTCCCCTAGCGGGGCCCGGGCCCTACAATGAGCAGTTCTTC.

This clonotype turned up a few times. The chain uses TRBV6-4 and TRBJ2-3; 13 nucleotides agree with TRBD2. The junction had 10 bases not matched to a gene; V was cut back by 7 bases and J by 3 bases. CDR1 and CDR2 from the germline V gene are MRHNA and SNTAGT. This CDR3 has 17 residues. As DNA, the CDR3 is TGTGCCAGCATTCGGACTAGCGGGAGCAGGGGGACAGATACGCAGTATTTT. This translates into CASIRTSGSRGTDTQYF.

This clonotype was recorded many times. The V call is TRBV11-2, the J call TRBJ1-4; D is uncertain. Germline V lookup: CDR1 SGHAT, CDR2 FQNNGV. The CDR3 has 16 amino acids. V lost 1 base to trimming and J lost 10 bases, with 19 bases between them. The CDR3 here is CASSLAHGPLSGKLFF. The CDR3 DNA is TGTGCCAGCAGCTTAGCCCACGGTCCACTCAGCGGAAAACTGTTTTTT.

CDR3 protein: CASSPDYYGYTF. In DNA form, the CDR3 reads TGCGCCAGCAGCCCAGACTACTATGGCTACACCTTC. The gene calls are TRBV5-1 and TRBJ1-2; D is unclear. Germline V gives CDR1 SGHRS, CDR2 YFSETQ. This CDR3 region has 12 residues. V lost 4 bases and J lost 3, with 7 bases in between.

The sample holds many counts of this clonotype. This rearrangement joins TRBV18 to TRBJ2-5; D ambiguous. In germline, CDR1 is KGHSH, CDR2 LQKENI. V lost 3 bases and J 2 bases, leaving 7 bases between the germline ends. This CDR3 spans 13 amino acids. The CDR3 bases are TGTGCCAGCTCACCCGGAGTACAAGAGACCCAGTACTTC. This encodes CASSPGVQETQYF.

V usage is TRBV5-6 and J usage is TRBJ1-5, with no clear D. CDR3 length: 13 amino acids. V lost 2 bases to trimming and J lost 1 base, with 4 bases between them. Germline CDR1 is SGHDT and CDR2 is YYEEEE. CDR3 DNA sequence: TGTGCCAGCAGCTTCCAAAGCAATCAGCCCCAGCATTTT. Amino acid sequence: CASSFQSNQPQHF.

This clonotype turned up a few times. The chain carries TRBV20-1 and TRBJ2-7; D is unclear. The CDR3 has 12 amino acids. Trimming removed 0 bases at V and 4 bases at J, with 7 bases between. The V gene's germline CDR1 is DFQATT and CDR2 SNEGSKA (reference sequence). The CDR3 spells CSARDEQYEQYF. The CDR3 DNA is TGCAGTGCTAGAGATGAGCAATACGAGCAGTACTTC.

This clonotype showed up many times. The rearrangement joins TRBV15 to TRBJ1-6; D unresolved. The CDR3 spans 18 residues. V lost 0 bases to trimming and J lost 6 bases, with 18 bases between them. The germline gives CDR1 LNHNV, CDR2 YYDKDF (reference sequence). The CDR3 reads CATSRDPLRPQLNSPLHF. Written as DNA, the CDR3 is TGTGCCACCAGCAGAGATCCATTGCGGCCACAGCTTAATTCACCCCTCCACTTT.

This clonotype turned up a few times. The chain links TRBV7-9 to TRBJ2-5; 10 bases agree with TRBD2. Germline CDR1 SEHNR, CDR2 FQNEAQ (reference sequence). V lost 1 base and J lost 2; bases outside the gene matches: 4. CDR3 length: 16 residues. Written as DNA, the CDR3 is TGTGCCAGCAGCTTAGGGGGACTAGCGTTACAAGAGACCCAGTACTTC. Protein: CASSLGGLALQETQYF.

In its sample, this clonotype was seen many times. The CDR3 nucleotides are TGTGCCAGCAGCATCAGACCATCTGGGGCAACCTACGAGCAGTACTTC. This gives the protein CASSIRPSGATYEQYF. This chain links TRBV7-6 with TRBJ2-7, with TRBD1 as a possible D gene (5 bases). Looked up from germline, CDR1 is SGHVS and CDR2 is FNYEAQ. This CDR3 is built from 16 residues. The germline V and J ends were trimmed by 5 bases and 2 bases, with 19 bases remaining between them.

This clonotype showed up just a few times. V is TRBV18 and J is TRBJ1-5; maybe TRBD1 (5 bases). Between the trimmed V and J ends, which lost 0 bases and 2 bases, there was a span of 17 bases. The CDR3 spans 18 residues. Looked up from germline, CDR1 is KGHSH and CDR2 is LQKENI. CDR3 in DNA: TGTGCCAGCTCACCACCAGCCCAGGGTCTCTCTGGCAATCAGCCCCAGCATTTT. It translates to CASSPPAQGLSGNQPQHF.

This clonotype showed up many times. CDR3 in amino acids: CASIPAAPVSYNSPLHF. The DNA for the CDR3 is TGTGCCAGCATACCGGCGGCGCCCGTTTCCTATAATTCACCCCTCCACTTT. The chain carries TRBV2 and TRBJ1-6; D not certain. V was trimmed by 7 bases and J by 1 base, leaving 17 bases between them. This CDR3 comprises 17 residues. CDR1 SNHLY and CDR2 FYNNEI come from the germline V gene.

This clonotype was seen at least ten times. V usage is TRBV28 and J usage is TRBJ1-1; TRBD1 is a possible D gene (6 bases). V lost 5 bases, J lost 1 base, and 14 bases lay in between. From germline, CDR1 is MDHEN and CDR2 SYDVKM. This CDR3 region has 15 residues. This CDR3 is CASSLTAGQNTEAFF. Written as DNA, the CDR3 is TGTGCCAGCAGTCTGACTGCGGGACAGAACACTGAAGCTTTCTTT.

About this clonotype itself: This may be a read error: a much more frequent sequence differs by one nucleotide. The CDR3 spells CASSLDRATSYELYF. Here the CDR3 DNA reads TGTGCCAGCAGCTTGGACAGGGCCACCTCCTACGAGCTGTACTTC. J is TRBJ2-7 and V is TRBV7-9; the match to TRBD1 covers 8 bases. Germline-derived CDR1 and CDR2 are SEHNR and FQNEAQ (reference sequence). The CDR3 extends over 15 amino acids.

This chain joins TRBV4-2 and TRBJ2-5; a weak D match, TRBD2 (6 bases). Germline V lookup: CDR1 LGHNA, CDR2 YNFKEQ. V shed 1 base and J shed 6 bases, with 15 bases lying between them. This CDR3 comprises 15 residues. The DNA for the CDR3 is TGTGCCAGCAGCCAAGTTAGTGGACTATCAAAGACCCAGTACTTC. Its translation: CASSQVSGLSKTQYF.

This clonotype was recorded many times. J is TRBJ2-1 and V is TRBV7-9; TRBD2 agrees at 11 bases. The CDR3 extends over 15 amino acids. Germline loops: CDR1 SEHNR, CDR2 FQNEAQ (reference sequence). V was pared by 3 bases and J by 8 bases, with 6 bases of the junction left unmatched. The DNA for the CDR3 is TGTGCCAGCAGCTTTCTAGCGGGAGGAGGAGATGAGCAGTTCTTC. Residues: CASSFLAGGGDEQFF.